The entry that follows covers one T cell receptor (beta chain) sequence. Its specificity is unknown. This sample stems from a study of T cell responses to AZD1222 COVID-19 vaccine. Sequencing was performed with immunoSEQ multiplex PCR; in TCRdb, only in-frame clones are kept and a portion is missing. This table has roughly 48,000 clones, 70% to 90% appearing once. The analysis combined second doses at about 4 or about 12 weeks. Study results and caveats: White British people made up most donors, females outnumbered males, and clonal diversity was possibly underestimated. Variant regions that are unmutated are reportedly the target of nearly half of spike-specific TCRs.

The CDR3 contains 13 residues. V lost 3 bases to trimming and J lost 4 bases, with 9 bases between them. Germline CDR1 LNHDA, CDR2 SQIVND (reference sequence). J is TRBJ1-2 and V is TRBV19; the D gene is possibly TRBD1 (5 bases). The receptor was isolated from an adult who received the AZD1222 COVID-19 vaccine. Sequences were derived from peripheral blood, sampled 28 days after the second AZD1222 dose. CDR3: CASSIGGSYGYTF. The CDR3 nucleotides are TGTGCCAGTAGTATCGGGGGAAGCTATGGCTACACCTTC.